The 24 T cell receptor beta chains reported below all come from one sample, sequenced in a study of T cell responses to AZD1222 COVID-19 vaccine. Sequenced by immunoSEQ multiplex PCR; TCRdb stores in-frame clones only, minus some. Of 110,000 or so clones listed, approximately 85% are singletons. The sequencing here drew on peripheral blood, taken on day 0 of AZD1222 vaccination. The origin of the receptors is an adult in good health.

The chain combines TRBV30 with TRBJ1-2, with a tentative D call TRBD1 (5 bases). CDR3 length equals 13 residues. V lost 2 bases to trimming and J lost 4 bases, with 11 bases between them. Per germline, CDR1 GTSNPN and CDR2 SVGIG (reference sequence). The CDR3 nucleotides are TGTGCCTGGAGTCCCACCGGGGCCTATGGCTACACCTTC. It translates to CAWSPTGAYGYTF.

The chain has TRBV12-5 and TRBJ2-3; the match to TRBD2 covers 8 bases. CDR1 is LGHNT and CDR2 is FRNRAP in the germline V gene. The ends lost 4 bases at V and 5 bases at J; junction bases unmatched: 8. The CDR3 extends over 15 amino acids. CDR3 bases: TGTGCTAGTGGTTCCAGACTAGCGAGACTAGATACGCAGTATTTT. Its protein product is CASGSRLARLDTQYF.

The V gene is TRBV9, the J gene TRBJ1-1; D remains ambiguous. Germline CDR1 and CDR2: SGDLS and YYNGEE. The CDR3 extends over 15 amino acids. V lost 4 bases to trimming and J lost 0 bases, with 13 bases between them. Here the CDR3 DNA reads TGTGCCAGCAGCCCCGTGGTGGGTCTGAACACTGAAGCTTTCTTT. It translates to CASSPVVGLNTEAFF.

This clone was seen once. The genes are TRBV6-2 or TRBV6-3 and TRBJ2-7, with 8 bases that match TRBD1. This CDR3 is built from 16 residues. J gave up 9 bases and V 4 bases, and 17 bases lay outside the gene matches. Germline CDR1 reads MNHEY; CDR2 reads SVGEGT. The CDR3 sequence is CASSLSQGTGPTRQYF. CDR3 bases: TGTGCCAGCAGTTTAAGCCAAGGGACAGGACCTACGAGGCAGTACTTC.

This clone was counted once. The gene calls are TRBV24-1 and TRBJ1-2; D uncertain. This CDR3 has 14 amino acids. Germline V lookup: CDR1 KGHDR, CDR2 SFDVKD. V was cut by 1 base and J by 6 bases, with 11 bases left in between. The CDR3 DNA is TGTGCCACCAGTGATTTCGGGAGTGGTAATGGCTACACCTTC. Protein: CATSDFGSGNGYTF.

This clone occurred once. The chain recombines TRBV5-5 with TRBJ2-3; tentative D call: TRBD2 (5 bases). Germline CDR1 and CDR2: SGHKS and YYEKEE (reference sequence). V was trimmed by 4 bases and J by 0 bases, leaving 6 bases between them. The CDR3 totals 13 residues. CDR3 bases: TGTGCCAGCAGCGAGGGTAGCACAGATACGCAGTATTTT. Protein sequence: CASSEGSTDTQYF.

The chain couples TRBV5-4 to TRBJ1-1; the D is unclear. Germline V CDR1 and CDR2: SGHNT, YYREEE (reference sequence). Trimming took 1 base from V and 1 from J, leaving 14 bases between them. This CDR3 comprises 16 residues. CDR3 loop: CASSLRAPRGNTEAFF. The CDR3 bases are TGTGCCAGCAGCTTGCGAGCTCCCCGTGGGAACACTGAAGCTTTCTTT.

In its sample, this clone was seen once. J is TRBJ1-1 and V is TRBV7-8, with 7 bases lining up with TRBD1. With V trimmed by 6 bases and J by 5 bases, 3 bases remained unmatched. Germline V gene sequence: CDR1 SGHVS, CDR2 FQNEAQ. The CDR3 runs 12 residues. The CDR3 sequence: CASRRQGTEAFF. The CDR3 nucleotides are TGTGCCAGCAGACGACAGGGAACTGAAGCTTTCTTT.

This chain connects TRBV19 to TRBJ1-2; 10 nucleotides agree with TRBD1. This CDR3 is built from 14 residues. The ends lost 4 bases at V and 4 bases at J; junction bases unmatched: 3. Germline values: CDR1 LNHDA, CDR2 SQIVND (reference sequence). The CDR3, as DNA: TGTGCCAGTAGTACTGGACAGGGGGGCTATGGCTACACCTTC. Amino acids: CASSTGQGGYGYTF.

This chain connects TRBV4-3 to TRBJ2-1, with 9 bases identical to TRBD2. CDR1 LGHNA and CDR2 YSLEER come from the germline V gene. V shed 1 base, J shed 0 bases, and the junction held 13 bases outside the gene matches. The length of the CDR3 is 20 residues. CDR3 loop: CASSQGSSGSVGGSYNEQFF. The DNA for the CDR3 is TGCGCCAGCAGCCAAGGAAGTAGCGGGAGCGTAGGGGGCTCCTACAATGAGCAGTTCTTC.

The J gene is TRBJ2-5, the V gene TRBV9, with 13 bases lining up with TRBD2. V shed 1 base and J 4 bases; nucleotides not matched to a gene: 4. The CDR3 contains 16 residues. Germline V gene sequence: CDR1 SGDLS, CDR2 YYNGEE. CDR3 sequence reads: CASSVRTSGRGETQYF. DNA of the CDR3: TGTGCCAGCAGCGTACGGACTAGCGGGAGAGGAGAGACCCAGTACTTC.

The chain employs TRBV7-3 and TRBJ2-1; 7 bases match TRBD2. V was pared by 5 bases and J by 10 bases, with 8 bases of the junction left unmatched. The CDR3 has 13 residues. CDR1 and CDR2 (germline): SGHTA, FQGTGA. This CDR3 reads CASSLGAGREQFF. The CDR3 nucleotides are TGTGCCAGCAGCCTAGGAGCGGGACGGGAGCAGTTCTTC.

This clone appeared a few times. The J gene is TRBJ2-1, the V gene TRBV7-2; 7 bases map to TRBD2. The CDR3 covers 16 residues. V lost 1 base and J lost 6; bases outside the gene matches: 9. Looked up from germline, CDR1 is SGHTA and CDR2 is FQGNSA. The CDR3 spells CASSLGLANLGNEQFF. In DNA, the CDR3 is TGTGCCAGCAGCTTAGGACTAGCCAACTTGGGCAATGAGCAGTTCTTC.

This clone appeared a single time. V usage is TRBV6-6 and J usage is TRBJ2-7, with 8 bases identical to TRBD1. V dropped 4 bases and J dropped 1; count of bases not matched to a gene: 6. This CDR3 region has 15 residues. The germline V gene encodes CDR1 MNHNY and CDR2 SVGAGI (reference sequence). The CDR3 coding sequence is TGTGCCAGCAGTTCTACGACAGGGGATTCCTACGAGCAGTACTTC. Translating gives CASSSTTGDSYEQYF.

The V and J genes are TRBV5-1 and TRBJ1-2; 9 nucleotides match TRBD1. This CDR3 is 16 amino acids long. V dropped 4 bases and J dropped 5; count of bases not matched to a gene: 12. The germline V gene has CDR1 SGHRS and CDR2 YFSETQ. CDR3 amino acids: CASSGKTGQGWYGYTF. CDR3 DNA sequence: TGCGCCAGCAGCGGGAAGACGGGACAGGGATGGTATGGCTACACCTTC. The full variable domain, its missing parts supplied by reference TRBV5-1 and TRBJ1-2, is KAGVTQTPRYLIKTRGQQVTLSCSPISGHRSVSWYQQTPGQGLQFLFEYFSETQRNKGNFPGRFSGRQFSNSRSEMNVSTLELGDSALYLCASSGKTGQGWYGYTFGSGTRLTVV.

The chain couples TRBV25-1 to TRBJ1-1; D unclear. The CDR3 contains 13 residues. Trimming removed 5 bases from V and 1 base from J, with 8 bases in between. Germline-derived CDR1 and CDR2 are MGHDK and SYGVNS. This CDR3 is CASSRGGNTEAFF. CDR3 sequence (DNA): TGTGCCAGCAGTCGGGGAGGGAACACTGAAGCTTTCTTT.

V usage is TRBV24-1 and J usage is TRBJ2-7, with a possible D match to TRBD2 (6 bases). Trimming removed 5 bases at V and 1 base at J, with 8 bases between. The CDR3 has 13 residues. In germline, CDR1 is KGHDR, CDR2 SFDVKD. The CDR3 DNA follows: TGTGCCACCAGTGCGGAGGGTTCCTACGAGCAGTACTTC. Amino acids: CATSAEGSYEQYF.

V usage is TRBV30 and J usage is TRBJ1-6; D ambiguous. The CDR3 is made up of 13 amino acids. V lost 5 bases, J lost 6 bases, and 11 bases lay in between. Germline V gene data show CDR1 as GTSNPN and CDR2 as SVGIG (reference sequence). For the CDR3, the DNA is TGTGCCTGGGATTTTAAACTTAATTCACCCCTCCACTTT. It codes for CAWDFKLNSPLHF.

J is TRBJ2-1 and V is TRBV5-6, with 11 bases aligning to TRBD2. J was trimmed by 6 bases and V by 4 bases; bases with no gene match: 9. CDR1 and CDR2 from the germline V gene are SGHDT and YYEEEE. The CDR3 extends over 16 amino acids. DNA of the CDR3: TGTGCCAGCAGCCGAACAGCCGGGACTAGCGGCAATGAGCAGTTCTTC. Encoded protein: CASSRTAGTSGNEQFF.

This chain connects TRBV3-1 (or the pseudogene TRBV3-2) to TRBJ2-3; the D gene is possibly TRBD2 (5 bases). This CDR3 is 13 amino acids long. Germline V CDR1 and CDR2: LGHDT, YNNKEL (reference sequence). The V and J ends lost 2 bases and 8 bases respectively, with 11 bases between them. CDR3 protein: CASSQYSAGTQYF. The CDR3 nucleotides read TGTGCCAGCAGCCAATACAGTGCGGGTACGCAGTATTTT.

In this sample, this clone turned up a few times. The chain has TRBV2 and TRBJ1-5; a weak D match, TRBD1 (6 bases). CDR1 SNHLY and CDR2 FYNNEI come from the germline V gene. V lost 5 bases and J lost 9, with 20 bases in between. This CDR3 has 15 residues. CDR3 sequence: CASSPPGGGSRPQHF. CDR3 DNA sequence: TGTGCCAGCAGTCCTCCCGGGGGCGGTTCGAGGCCCCAGCATTTT.

This clone was counted once. The chain employs TRBV25-1 and TRBJ2-5; TRBD1 might be the D (6 bases). This CDR3 has 15 amino acids. V was trimmed by 3 bases and J by 3 bases, leaving 14 bases between them. Germline CDR1 MGHDK, CDR2 SYGVNS. This CDR3 is CASSDQGRGKETQYF. In DNA, the CDR3 is TGTGCCAGCAGTGATCAGGGCAGGGGTAAAGAGACCCAGTACTTC.

The chain recombines TRBV27 with TRBJ2-7; 10 positions match TRBD2. The CDR3 runs 16 residues. After removal of 6 bases from V and 0 bases from J, the junction contained 8 bases not matched to a gene. Germline V gives CDR1 MNHEY, CDR2 SMNVEV (reference sequence). This chain's CDR3 is CASSPIAGGISYEQYF. CDR3 DNA sequence: TGTGCCAGCAGCCCAATAGCGGGAGGTATCTCCTACGAGCAGTACTTC.

The gene calls are TRBV6-5 and TRBJ2-7; 11 positions agree with TRBD1. V lost 2 bases and J lost 6; bases outside the gene matches: 6. Germline V gene lookup returns CDR1 MNHEY and CDR2 SVGAGI. The CDR3 has 15 residues. This CDR3 reads CASSYPGQGAAEQYF. CDR3 coding DNA: TGTGCCAGCAGTTACCCCGGACAGGGGGCGGCCGAGCAGTACTTC.